The 10 T cell receptor beta chains below all came from one sample that was sequenced in a study of OX40 agonist ivuxolimab in advanced cancers. The library was generated by the immunoSEQ multiplex PCR assay. TCRdb limited this immuneACCESS table to in-frame rearrangements with V and J called. A share of clones is missing; checked studies link under half to unresolved V genes, and the rest is unexplained. The table for this sample lists about 62,000 clones; less than 85% of them were counted only once. The top ten constitute about 11% of the sample. The sample consisted of CD4+ or CD8+ T cells sorted from blood, taken in a trial of the OX40 agonist ivuxolimab. The receptors stem from an adult with an advanced solid tumor such as melanoma, head and neck, liver or kidney cancer.

This chain uses TRBV19 with TRBJ1-5, with a tentative D call TRBD1 (5 bases). V dropped 7 bases and J dropped 4 bases, with 11 bases sitting between them. The CDR3 spans 13 residues. From germline, CDR1 is LNHDA and CDR2 SQIVND (reference sequence). CDR3 loop: CASTRQPNQPQHF. CDR3 bases: TGTGCCAGTACCAGACAGCCAAATCAGCCCCAGCATTTT.

The chain uses TRBV6-5 and TRBJ2-7, with 7 positions matching TRBD2. J was trimmed by 1 base and V by 5 bases; bases with no gene match: 5. The CDR3 has 14 amino acids. Germline CDR1 MNHEY, CDR2 SVGAGI. CDR3: CASSRTGRSYEQYF. DNA for the CDR3: TGTGCCAGCAGTCGGACCGGGAGGTCCTACGAGCAGTACTTC.

The V and J genes are TRBV6-5 and TRBJ2-7, with TRBD2 identical over 9 bases. Unmatched junction bases numbered 5, after V lost 4 bases and J lost 4 bases. The CDR3 sequence is 14 residues long. Germline V CDR1 and CDR2: MNHEY, SVGAGI. The CDR3 DNA reads as TGTGCCAGCAGTTGGGCTAGCGGGACGTACGAGCAGTACTTC. It specifies CASSWASGTYEQYF.

Turning to this clone: A read error may account for a junction end that differs from germline. The rearrangement links TRBV30 to TRBJ2-3, with 12 bases that match TRBD2. Germline CDR1 is GTSNPN and CDR2 is SVGIG (reference sequence). CDR3 length equals 15 residues. The CDR3 here is CAGSGLAGWRDTQYF. In nucleotides, the CDR3 is TGTGCCGGGAGCGGACTAGCGGGATGGAGGGATACGCAGTATTTT.

By frequency in the sample, this clone is medium-sized. V gene TRBV27 combines with J gene TRBJ2-7; 8 positions agree with TRBD1. This CDR3 comprises 12 residues. The junction had 5 bases not matched to a gene; V was cut back by 9 bases and J by 4 bases. Germline V gene sequence: CDR1 MNHEY, CDR2 SMNVEV (reference sequence). CDR3 bases: TGTGCCAGTCAGGGGGCTTATTACGAGCAGTACTTC. It specifies CASQGAYYEQYF.

This clone turned up a few times. CDR3 sequence: CAIGQGSGSGYTF. CDR3 in DNA: TGTGCCATTGGGCAGGGTAGTGGCAGTGGCTACACCTTC. The rearrangement links TRBV10-3 to TRBJ1-2, with a weak D call TRBD1 (5 bases). V lost 9 bases and J 7 bases, leaving 18 bases between the germline ends. The CDR3 totals 13 residues. CDR1 and CDR2 from the germline V gene are ENHRY and SYGVKD.

The chain links TRBV7-9 to TRBJ2-7; weak D call: TRBD2 (5 bases). Germline CDR1 SEHNR, CDR2 FQNEAQ (reference sequence). This CDR3 contains 14 residues. Trimming removed 3 bases from V and 5 bases from J, with 14 bases in between. CDR3 DNA sequence: TGTGCCAGCAGCTTCGTAGGTGGGAGCAACGAGCAGTACTTC. It translates to CASSFVGGSNEQYF.

With respect to this clone: Within the sample, other DNA sequences also encode this same CDR3. V gene TRBV5-1 combines with J gene TRBJ2-5; tentatively, D is TRBD2 (5 bases). The CDR3 runs to 12 residues. CDR1 SGHRS and CDR2 YFSETQ come from the germline V gene. Trimming removed 6 bases at V and 5 bases at J, with 11 bases between. CDR3 DNA: TGCGCCAGCAAAAATCGAGGGGAGACCCAGTACTTC. This translates into CASKNRGETQYF.

A word on this clone: A read error may account for a junction end that differs from germline. This chain connects TRBV7-3 to TRBJ2-7, with D unresolved. Germline V gene sequence: CDR1 SGHTA, CDR2 FQGTGA. The CDR3 runs to 11 residues. CDR3 loop: CASSLHYQQYF. The CDR3 coding sequence is TGTGCCAGCAGCTTACACTACCAGCAGTACTTC.

V is TRBV6-5 and J is TRBJ2-2; D is unclear. This CDR3 comprises 13 residues. V was cut by 11 bases and J by 0 bases, with 10 bases left in between. In germline, CDR1 is MNHEY, CDR2 SVGAGI. The CDR3 is CAGSPSNTGELFF. The CDR3 bases are TGTGCCGGAAGCCCGTCGAACACCGGGGAGCTGTTTTTT.